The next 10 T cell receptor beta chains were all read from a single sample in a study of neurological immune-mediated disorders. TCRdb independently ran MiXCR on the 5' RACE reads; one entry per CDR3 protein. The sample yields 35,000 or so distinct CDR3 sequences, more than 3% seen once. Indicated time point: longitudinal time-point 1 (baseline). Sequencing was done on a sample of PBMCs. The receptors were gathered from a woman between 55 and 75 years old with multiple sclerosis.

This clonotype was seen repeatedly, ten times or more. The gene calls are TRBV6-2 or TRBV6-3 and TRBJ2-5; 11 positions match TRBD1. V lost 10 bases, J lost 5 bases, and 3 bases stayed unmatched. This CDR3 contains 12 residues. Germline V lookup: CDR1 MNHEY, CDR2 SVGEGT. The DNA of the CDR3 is TGTGCCACCGGACAGGGGGCCGAGACCCAGTACTTC. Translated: CATGQGAETQYF.

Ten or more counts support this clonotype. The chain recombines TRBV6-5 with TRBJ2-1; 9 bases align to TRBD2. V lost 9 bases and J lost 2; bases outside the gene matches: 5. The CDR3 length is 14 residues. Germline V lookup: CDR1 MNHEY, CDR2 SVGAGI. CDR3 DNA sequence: TGTGCCAGTTATAGCGGGGGCACCTACAATGAGCAGTTCTTC. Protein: CASYSGGTYNEQFF.

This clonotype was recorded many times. CDR3 DNA sequence: TGCGCCAGCAGGGACGGAGAAGGCTACACCTTC. It encodes CASRDGEGYTF. The chain combines TRBV5-1 with TRBJ1-2; no clear D gene. CDR1 is SGHRS, CDR2 YFSETQ, per germline. V was shortened by 5 bases and J by 8 bases, with 10 bases between the two germline ends. The CDR3 totals 11 residues.

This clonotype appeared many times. CDR3 coding DNA: TGTGCTAGTGCCGTGCAAGGGGGGCCCTACGAGCAGTACTTC. Translating gives CASAVQGGPYEQYF. This sequence joins TRBV12-5 and TRBJ2-7; TRBD1 or TRBD2 may be the D gene (6 bases each). This CDR3 has 14 amino acids. V was cut by 7 bases and J by 2 bases, with 15 bases left in between. Germline CDR1 is LGHNT and CDR2 is FRNRAP.

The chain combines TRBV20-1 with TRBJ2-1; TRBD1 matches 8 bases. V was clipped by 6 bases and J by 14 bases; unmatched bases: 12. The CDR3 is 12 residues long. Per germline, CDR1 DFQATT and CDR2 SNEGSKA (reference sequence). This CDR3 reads CSAIDHRGEKFF. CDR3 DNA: TGCAGTGCCATCGATCACAGGGGGGAGAAGTTCTTC.

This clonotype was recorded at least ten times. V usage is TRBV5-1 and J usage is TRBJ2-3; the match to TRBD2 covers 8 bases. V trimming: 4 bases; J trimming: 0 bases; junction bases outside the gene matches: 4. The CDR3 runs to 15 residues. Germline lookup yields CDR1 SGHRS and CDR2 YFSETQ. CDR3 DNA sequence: TGCGCCAGCAGCATTAGCGGGACTAGCACAGATACGCAGTATTTT. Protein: CASSISGTSTDTQYF.

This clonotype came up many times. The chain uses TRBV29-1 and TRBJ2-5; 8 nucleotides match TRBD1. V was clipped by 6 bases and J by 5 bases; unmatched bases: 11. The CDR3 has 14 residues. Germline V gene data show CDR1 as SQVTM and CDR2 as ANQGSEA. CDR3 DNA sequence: TGCAGCGTACTTGGACAGGGATCGACGGAGACCCAGTACTTC. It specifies CSVLGQGSTETQYF.

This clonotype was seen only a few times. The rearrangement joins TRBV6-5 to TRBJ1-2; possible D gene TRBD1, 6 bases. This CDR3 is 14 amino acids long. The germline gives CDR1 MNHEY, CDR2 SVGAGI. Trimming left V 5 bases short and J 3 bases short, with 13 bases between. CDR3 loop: CASSRADSYYGYTF. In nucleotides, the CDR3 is TGTGCCAGCAGTAGAGCGGACAGTTACTATGGCTACACCTTC.

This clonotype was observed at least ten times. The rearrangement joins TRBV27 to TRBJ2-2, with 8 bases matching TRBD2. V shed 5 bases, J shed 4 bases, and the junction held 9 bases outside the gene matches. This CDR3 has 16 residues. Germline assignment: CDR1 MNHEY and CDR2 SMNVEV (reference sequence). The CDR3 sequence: CASSPSQAGGTGELFF. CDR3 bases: TGTGCCAGCAGTCCAAGCCAGGCGGGGGGCACCGGGGAGCTGTTTTTT.

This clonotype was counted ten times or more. CDR3 in DNA: TGTGCCAGCAGCTTAGGGATGGTTCAGTACTTC. This encodes CASSLGMVQYF. The chain is built from TRBV7-9 and TRBJ2-7; D gene ambiguous. The CDR3 consists of 11 residues. V lost 1 base to trimming and J lost 10 bases, with 8 bases between them. Germline values: CDR1 SEHNR, CDR2 FQNEAQ (reference sequence).